A single sample gave rise to the 11 T cell receptor beta chains below, sequenced in a study of response to subunit inactivated influenza vaccine. TCRdb reprocessed the RT-PCR reads with MiXCR, giving one entry per CDR3 protein. The sample lists about 650,000 distinct CDR3 sequences, less than 15% occurring once. Specimen: PBMCs from blood, collected roughly 2 weeks before vaccination. Every receptor here comes from a middle-aged man who received an inactivated influenza vaccine.

This chain joins TRBV5-1 and TRBJ2-1, with 7 positions matching TRBD2. Unmatched junction bases numbered 7, after V lost 2 bases and J lost 2 bases. The CDR3 contains 16 residues. The germline V gene has CDR1 SGHRS and CDR2 YFSETQ. CDR3 amino acids: CASSFTSDPAYNEQFF. In nucleotides, the CDR3 is TGCGCCAGCAGCTTTACTAGCGACCCCGCCTACAATGAGCAGTTCTTC.

The chain has TRBV7-2 and TRBJ1-1; a possible D gene is TRBD1 (5 bases). This CDR3 contains 13 residues. The germline V gene has CDR1 SGHTA and CDR2 FQGNSA. V lost 3 bases and J lost 6, with 11 bases in between. This CDR3 is CASSFDRTAEAFF. The CDR3 DNA reads as TGTGCCAGCAGCTTCGACAGAACTGCTGAAGCTTTCTTT. Filled out from reference TRBV7-2 and TRBJ1-1, the complete variable domain reads GAGVSQSPSNKVTEKGKDVELRCDPISGHTALYWYRQSLGQGLEFLIYFQGNSAPDKSGLPSDRFSAERTGGSVSTLTIQRTQQEDSAVYLCASSFDRTAEAFFGQGTRLTVV.

This clonotype was recorded many times. The J gene is TRBJ1-6, the V gene TRBV12-3 or TRBV12-4, with TRBD1 matching over 7 bases. The CDR3 has 14 amino acids. V shed 6 bases, J shed 10 bases, and the junction held 9 bases outside the gene matches. The chain's CDR3 is CASRAGGSGSPLHF. The CDR3, as DNA: TGTGCCAGCAGAGCAGGGGGGTCGGGGTCACCCCTCCACTTT.

This chain uses TRBV6-5 with TRBJ2-3; the D gene is possibly TRBD2 (6 bases). Germline CDR1 MNHEY, CDR2 SVGAGI. The CDR3 runs 16 residues. Trimming left V 4 bases short and J 2 bases short, with 16 bases between. CDR3 amino acids: CASSWGGVFDTDTQYF. CDR3 in DNA: TGTGCCAGCAGTTGGGGCGGGGTTTTTGACACAGATACGCAGTATTTT.

The V and J genes are TRBV29-1 and TRBJ2-1; 11 nucleotides align to TRBD1. Germline-derived CDR1 and CDR2 are SQVTM and ANQGSEA. J was trimmed by 6 bases and V by 6 bases; bases with no gene match: 10. CDR3 length: 15 amino acids. In DNA form, the CDR3 reads TGCAGCGTGCAATCCGGGACAGGGGGAATCAATGAGCAGTTCTTC. Its translation is CSVQSGTGGINEQFF.

The CDR3 loop reads CAISVASTDTQYF. The DNA for the CDR3 is TGTGCCATCAGTGTGGCTAGCACAGATACGCAGTATTTT. The chain combines TRBV10-3 with TRBJ2-3; D is unresolved. The CDR3 consists of 13 residues. The germline V gene has CDR1 ENHRY and CDR2 SYGVKD. Trimming pared 4 bases from V and 0 bases from J, leaving 5 bases between.

The table lists this clonotype with many counts. The chain has TRBV12-3 or TRBV12-4 and TRBJ2-7; D is perhaps TRBD1 (5 bases). The CDR3 loop spans 13 amino acids. The ends were cut back, 3 bases at V and 6 bases at J, with 12 bases in the middle. The CDR3 bases are TGTGCCAGCAGTTTTTATGGGGCCGGCGAGCAGTACTTC. Its translation: CASSFYGAGEQYF.

Comment on this clonotype: This may be a read error, as it is one base from a much larger clone. The V gene is TRBV5-1, the J gene TRBJ2-1, with D tentatively TRBD2 (6 bases). Trimming removed 2 bases at V and 4 bases at J, with 13 bases between. Germline V lookup: CDR1 SGHRS, CDR2 YFSETQ. The CDR3 spans 15 residues. The CDR3 nucleotides are TGCGCCAGCAGCTTTCTAGTGGGGGGTTACAATGAGCAGTTCTTC. Encoded protein: CASSFLVGGYNEQFF.

The table lists this clonotype with many counts. V is TRBV5-1 and J is TRBJ2-5; D is possibly TRBD1 (5 bases). V shed 2 bases and J shed 5 bases, with 13 bases lying between them. The CDR3 loop spans 14 amino acids. The V gene's germline CDR1 is SGHRS and CDR2 YFSETQ. The CDR3 DNA reads TGCGCCAGCAGCTTTCAGGGTGTGCGGGAGACCCAGTACTTC. Residues: CASSFQGVRETQYF.

This clonotype was seen a single time. This chain joins TRBV6-1 and TRBJ2-3; 10 nucleotides align to TRBD1. This CDR3 has 15 amino acids. Trimming cost V 7 bases and J 2 bases; bases outside gene matches: 6. Germline CDR1 reads MNHNS; CDR2 reads SASEGT. DNA for the CDR3: TGTGCCAGCACCGGACAGGGGGAGAACACAGATACGCAGTATTTT. Protein sequence: CASTGQGENTDTQYF.

This chain links TRBV29-1 with TRBJ2-2; no clear D gene. Germline CDR1 reads SQVTM; CDR2 reads ANQGSEA. This CDR3 region has 13 residues. Between the trimmed V and J ends, which lost 3 bases and 0 bases, there was a span of 5 bases. The CDR3 region has the DNA TGCAGCGTTGATCAGGCGAACACCGGGGAGCTGTTTTTT. It encodes CSVDQANTGELFF.